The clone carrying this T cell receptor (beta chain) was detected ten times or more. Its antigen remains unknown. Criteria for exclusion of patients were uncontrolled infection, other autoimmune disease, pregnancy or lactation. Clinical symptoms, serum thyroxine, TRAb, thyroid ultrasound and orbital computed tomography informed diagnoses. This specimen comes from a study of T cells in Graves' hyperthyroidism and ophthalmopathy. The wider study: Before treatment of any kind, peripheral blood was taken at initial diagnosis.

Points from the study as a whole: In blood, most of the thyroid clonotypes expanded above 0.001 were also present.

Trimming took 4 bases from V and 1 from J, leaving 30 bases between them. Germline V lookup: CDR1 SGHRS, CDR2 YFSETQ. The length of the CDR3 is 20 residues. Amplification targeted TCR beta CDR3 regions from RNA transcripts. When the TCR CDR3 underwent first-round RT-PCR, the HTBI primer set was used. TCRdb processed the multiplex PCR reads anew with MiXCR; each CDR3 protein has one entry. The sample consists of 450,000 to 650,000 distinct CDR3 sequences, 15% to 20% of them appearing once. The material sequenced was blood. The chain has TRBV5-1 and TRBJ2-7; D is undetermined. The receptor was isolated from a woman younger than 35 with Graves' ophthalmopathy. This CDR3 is CASSPSLQREPFLQSYEQYF. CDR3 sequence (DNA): TGCGCCAGCAGCCCCTCCCTCCAACGAGAACCCTTTCTGCAGTCCTACGAGCAGTACTTC.